This T cell receptor beta chain comes out of a study of blood T cell repertoires in COVID-19. Study in general: Nucleic acid was either cDNA or gDNA, and it came from T cells, B-cell-depleted T cells, or PBMCs.

Cohort assignment relied on participant-reported clinical history. Sequencing used immunoSEQ multiplex PCR; TCRdb keeps in-frame clones, though not all of them. The repertoire holds over 250,000 clones, around 84% seen once, with around 3.9% in the top ten. Germline CDR1 and CDR2: LNHDA and SQIVND (reference sequence). There are 16 residues in the CDR3. V lost 3 bases, J lost 6 bases, and 10 bases stayed unmatched. Material for sequencing was PBMCs or T cells enriched from blood (not recorded which). The TCR sequence derives from a man aged 25 to 40 with acute COVID-19. The chain links TRBV19 to TRBJ1-5; 8 bases fit TRBD1. The CDR3 region is CASSIGVTGARQPQHF. The CDR3 DNA sequence: TGTGCCAGTAGTATTGGTGTGACAGGGGCTCGTCAGCCCCAGCATTTT.